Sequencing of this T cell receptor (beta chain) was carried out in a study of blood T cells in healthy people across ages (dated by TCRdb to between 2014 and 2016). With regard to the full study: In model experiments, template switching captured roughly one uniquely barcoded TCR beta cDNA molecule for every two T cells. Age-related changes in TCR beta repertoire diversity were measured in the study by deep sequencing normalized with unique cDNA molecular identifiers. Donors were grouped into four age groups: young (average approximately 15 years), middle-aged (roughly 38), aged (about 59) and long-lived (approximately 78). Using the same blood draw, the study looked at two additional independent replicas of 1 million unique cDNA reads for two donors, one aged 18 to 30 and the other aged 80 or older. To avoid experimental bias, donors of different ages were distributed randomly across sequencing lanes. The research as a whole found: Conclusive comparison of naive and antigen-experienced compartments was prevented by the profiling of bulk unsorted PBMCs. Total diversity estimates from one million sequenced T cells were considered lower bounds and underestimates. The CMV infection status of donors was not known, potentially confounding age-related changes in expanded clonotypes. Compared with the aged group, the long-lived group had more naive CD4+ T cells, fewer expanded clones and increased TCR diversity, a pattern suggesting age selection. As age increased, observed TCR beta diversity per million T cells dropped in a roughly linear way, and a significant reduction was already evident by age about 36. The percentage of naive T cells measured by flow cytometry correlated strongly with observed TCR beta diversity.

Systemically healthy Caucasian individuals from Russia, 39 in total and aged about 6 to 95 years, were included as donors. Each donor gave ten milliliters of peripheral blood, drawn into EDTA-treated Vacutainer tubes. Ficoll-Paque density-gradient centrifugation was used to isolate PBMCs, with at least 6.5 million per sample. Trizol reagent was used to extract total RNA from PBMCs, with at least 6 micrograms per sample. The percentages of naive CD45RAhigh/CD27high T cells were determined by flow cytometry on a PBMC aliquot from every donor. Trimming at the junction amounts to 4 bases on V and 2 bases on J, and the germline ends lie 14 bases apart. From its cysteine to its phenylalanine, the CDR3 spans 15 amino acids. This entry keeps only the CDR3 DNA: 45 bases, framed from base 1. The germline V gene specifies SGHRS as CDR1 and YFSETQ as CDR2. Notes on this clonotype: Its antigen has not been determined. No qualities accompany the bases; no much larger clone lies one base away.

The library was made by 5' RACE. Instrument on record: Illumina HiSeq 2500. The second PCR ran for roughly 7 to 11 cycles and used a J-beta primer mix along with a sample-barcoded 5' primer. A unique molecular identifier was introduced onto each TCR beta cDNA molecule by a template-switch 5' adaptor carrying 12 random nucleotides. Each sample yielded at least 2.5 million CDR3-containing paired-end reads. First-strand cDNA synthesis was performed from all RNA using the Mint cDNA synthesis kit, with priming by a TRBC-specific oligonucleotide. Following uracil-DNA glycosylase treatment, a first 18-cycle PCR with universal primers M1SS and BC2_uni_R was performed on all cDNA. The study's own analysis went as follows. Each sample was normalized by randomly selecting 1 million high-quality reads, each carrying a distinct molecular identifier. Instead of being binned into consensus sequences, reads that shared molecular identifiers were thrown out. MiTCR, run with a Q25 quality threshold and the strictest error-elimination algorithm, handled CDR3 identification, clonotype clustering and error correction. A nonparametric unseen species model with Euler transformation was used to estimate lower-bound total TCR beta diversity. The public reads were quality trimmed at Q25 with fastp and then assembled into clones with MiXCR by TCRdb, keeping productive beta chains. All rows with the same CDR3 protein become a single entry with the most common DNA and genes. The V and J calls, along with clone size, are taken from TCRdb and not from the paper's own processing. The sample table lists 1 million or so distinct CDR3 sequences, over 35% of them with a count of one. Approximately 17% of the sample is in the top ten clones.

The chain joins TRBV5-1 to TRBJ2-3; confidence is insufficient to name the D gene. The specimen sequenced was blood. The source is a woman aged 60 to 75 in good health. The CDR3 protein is CASSHLQQNTDTQYF. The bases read TGCGCCAGCAGCCACTTACAACAGAACACAGATACGCAGTATTTT.